This paragraph covers one TCR beta chain sequence. This clonotype was counted many times. Its antigen has not been determined. Per-base quality was not reported, and no clone a single base away is much larger than it. Ophthalmopathy patients had moderately to severely active disease, Clinical Activity Score of at least 3, NOSPECS grade of at least 4, and duration under 3 months. Patients with uncontrolled infections, other autoimmune diseases, pregnancy or lactation were excluded. Clinical symptoms, serum thyroxine and TRAb, thyroid ultrasound, and orbital computed tomography formed the basis for the diagnoses. Ficoll-Paque density gradient centrifugation was used to isolate PBMCs from 10 ml of fresh peripheral blood. Total RNA was extracted using Trizol reagent, and RNA quality was assessed on an Agilent 2100 Bioanalyzer. The CDR1 and CDR2 encoded by the germline V gene are SGDLS and YYNGEE. The germline V and J ends show losses of 3 bases and 5 bases respectively, and no gene match explains 8 bases of the junction. Taken from cysteine to phenylalanine, the CDR3 has 15 residues. Only the CDR3 part of the read is kept: 45 bases, read in frame from the first base.

The data are from a study of T cells in Graves' hyperthyroidism and ophthalmopathy (dated by TCRdb to between 2018 and 2021). With respect to the entire study: Peripheral blood samples were taken at the time of initial diagnosis, prior to any treatment. TCR V-J signatures able to tell the groups apart were searched for in a discovery cohort of approximately 95 patients, of whom approximately 40 had Graves' ophthalmopathy and about 60 had stable Graves' hyperthyroidism. Prospective prediction of ophthalmopathy was tested in an independent validation cohort of fewer than 20 hyperthyroidism patients and some 17 patients who later progressed to ophthalmopathy. The 80 to 100 discovery patients were randomly divided into training and test sets at a 7:3 ratio. The study also compared thyroid tissue and blood T-cell repertoires from about six Graves' hyperthyroidism patients. Once sampling was done, hyperthyroidism patients were given methimazole at a starting dose of 30 mg daily, whereas ophthalmopathy patients were given high-dose intravenous methylprednisolone. TCR Vbeta CDR3 sequencing of 120 to 150 peripheral blood samples (roughly 43 ophthalmopathy, 75 to 85 hyperthyroidism and roughly 17 progressor patients) is reported in the paper.

The TCR beta CDR3 regions were amplified from RNA transcripts. For the first round of RT-PCR on the TCR CDR3, the HTBI primer set was used together with the Qiagen OneStep RT-PCR kit. Libraries were constructed in a second round of multiplex PCR, after which size selection and purification were carried out. Libraries were sequenced paired-end with 100 bp reads on an Illumina HiSeq2000. In the authors' own workflow: Raw data were processed with SOAPnuke, discarding reads with adapters, uncalled bases, mean Phred below 15, or no exact constant-primer or identifier match. COPE v1.2.5 was used to merge the high-quality paired reads, and each unique nucleotide sequence was defined as a clonotype. MiTCR v1.1 was used to align the clonotypes against IMGT TRBV, TRBD and TRBJ reference segments. Analysis was restricted to V-J combinations with a frequency above 0.0001, which covered roughly 99% of repertoires. A TCS score was defined as the ratio of F50 (clonal expansion) to E x V (chaos), with BLOSUM62-based TCRdist applied between CDR3 peptides within each V-J. Welch's t-statistics and random forest reduced several hundred V-J features to 13, which were used in a naive Bayes classifier (R e1071). TCRdb reran the public reads through fastp at Q25 and MiXCR, keeping productive beta chains. Rows matching on CDR3 protein sequence are summarized as one entry with the most common DNA and genes. The authors' filters were not applied to this entry. Counted in this sample were about 500,000 distinct CDR3 sequences; roughly 15% of them appeared once. 25% to 35% of the sample lies in the top ten.

Study-wide findings and limitations: A 13 V-J signature model separated ophthalmopathy from stable hyperthyroidism, with about 88% sensitivity and roughly 81% specificity in cross-validation and 80%/75% in testing. In validation, progression to ophthalmopathy was predicted by the model with 55% to 71% sensitivity and around 75% specificity, a median of roughly 6.4 months before onset. Most expanded thyroid clonotypes (frequency above 0.001) were also detected in blood, a finding suggesting that blood repertoires may reflect thyroid immune responses. No statistical method was used to fix the sample size in advance, and group allocation was not hidden from the investigators.

This TCR was recovered from a woman aged 30 to 39 with Graves' ophthalmopathy. The sequencing input was blood. The sequence is built from TRBV9 and TRBJ1-1, with 9 middle bases fitting TRBD1. The base sequence is TGTGCCAGCAGCGGACCGAAGGGACAGGGTACTGAAGCTTTCTTT. Its protein is CASSGPKGQGTEAFF.